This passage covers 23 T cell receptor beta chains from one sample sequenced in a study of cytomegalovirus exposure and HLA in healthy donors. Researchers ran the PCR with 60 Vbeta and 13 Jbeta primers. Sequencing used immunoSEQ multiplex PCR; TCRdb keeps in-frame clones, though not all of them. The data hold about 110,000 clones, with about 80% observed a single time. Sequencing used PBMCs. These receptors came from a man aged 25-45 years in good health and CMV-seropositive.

Here the CDR3 DNA reads TGTGCCAGCAGCCAAGGGACAGGAGACTACGAGCAGTACTTC. Translation: CASSQGTGDYEQYF. V usage is TRBV4-2 and J usage is TRBJ2-7, with 7 nucleotides matching TRBD1. V shed 1 base and J 3 bases; nucleotides not matched to a gene: 3. CDR1 is LGHNA, CDR2 YNFKEQ, per germline. This CDR3 spans 14 amino acids.

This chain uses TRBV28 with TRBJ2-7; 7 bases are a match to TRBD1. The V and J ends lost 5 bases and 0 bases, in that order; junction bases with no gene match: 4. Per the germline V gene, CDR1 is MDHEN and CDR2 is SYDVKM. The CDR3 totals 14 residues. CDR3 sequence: CASSTGQISYEQYF. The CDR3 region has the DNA TGTGCCAGCAGTACGGGACAGATCTCCTACGAGCAGTACTTC.

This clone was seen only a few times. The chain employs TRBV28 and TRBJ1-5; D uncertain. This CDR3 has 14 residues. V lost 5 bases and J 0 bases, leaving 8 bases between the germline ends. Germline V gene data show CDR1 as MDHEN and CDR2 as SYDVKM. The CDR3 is CASSRGYSNQPQHF. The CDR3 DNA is TGTGCCAGCAGTCGAGGGTATAGCAATCAGCCCCAGCATTTT.

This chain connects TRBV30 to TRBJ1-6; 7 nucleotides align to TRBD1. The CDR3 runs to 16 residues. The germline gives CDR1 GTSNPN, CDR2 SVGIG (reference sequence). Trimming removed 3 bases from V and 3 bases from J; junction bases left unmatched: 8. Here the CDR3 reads CAWSRGQLLYNSPLHF. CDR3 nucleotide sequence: TGTGCCTGGAGCCGGGGACAGCTTCTCTATAATTCACCCCTCCACTTT.

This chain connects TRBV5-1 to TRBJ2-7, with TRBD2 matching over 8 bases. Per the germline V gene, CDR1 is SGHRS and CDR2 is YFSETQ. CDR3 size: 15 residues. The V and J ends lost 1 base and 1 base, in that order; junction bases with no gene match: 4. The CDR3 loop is CASSLISGASYEQYF. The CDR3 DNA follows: TGCGCCAGCAGCTTGATTAGCGGGGCGTCCTACGAGCAGTACTTC.

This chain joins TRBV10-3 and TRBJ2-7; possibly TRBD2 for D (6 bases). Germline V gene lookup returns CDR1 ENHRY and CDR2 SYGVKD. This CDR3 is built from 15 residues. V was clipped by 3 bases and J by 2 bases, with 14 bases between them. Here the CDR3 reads CAISDRGVGTYEQYF. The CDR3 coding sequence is TGTGCCATCAGTGACCGCGGGGTCGGAACCTACGAGCAGTACTTC.

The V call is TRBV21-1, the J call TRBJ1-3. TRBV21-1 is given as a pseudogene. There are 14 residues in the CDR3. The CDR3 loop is CASSPVGGRNTIYF. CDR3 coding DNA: TGTGCCAGCAGCCCTGTCGGGGGGAGAAACACCATATATTTT.

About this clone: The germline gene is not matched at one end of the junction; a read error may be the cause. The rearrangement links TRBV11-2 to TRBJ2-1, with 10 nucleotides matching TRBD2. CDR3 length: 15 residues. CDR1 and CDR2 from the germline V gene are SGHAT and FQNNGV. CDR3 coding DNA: TGTGCCAGCAGATTAGCGGGGGGACCTTACAATGAGCAGTTCTTC. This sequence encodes CASRLAGGPYNEQFF. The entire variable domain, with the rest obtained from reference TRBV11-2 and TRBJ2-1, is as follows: EAGVAQSPRYKIIEKRQSVAFWCNPISGHATLYWYQQILGQGPKLLIQFQNNGVVDDSQLPKDRFSAERLKGVDSTLKIQPAKLEDSAVYLCASRLAGGPYNEQFFGPGTRLTVL.

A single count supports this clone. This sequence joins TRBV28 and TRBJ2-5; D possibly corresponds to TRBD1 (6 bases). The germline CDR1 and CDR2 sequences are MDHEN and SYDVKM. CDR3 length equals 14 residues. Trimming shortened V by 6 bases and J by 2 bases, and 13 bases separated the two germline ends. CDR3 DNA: TGTGCCAGCAGCCGAAGAAGGGGGCAAGAGACCCAGTACTTC. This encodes CASSRRRGQETQYF.

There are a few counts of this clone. CDR3 bases: TGTGCCAGCAGTATCCAGGGGTTCAATGAAAAACTGTTTTTT. This sequence encodes CASSIQGFNEKLFF. The chain combines TRBV28 with TRBJ1-4, with TRBD1 as a possible D gene (6 bases). CDR1 and CDR2 (germline): MDHEN, SYDVKM. V lost 5 bases and J 5 bases, leaving 12 bases between the germline ends. The length of the CDR3 is 14 residues.

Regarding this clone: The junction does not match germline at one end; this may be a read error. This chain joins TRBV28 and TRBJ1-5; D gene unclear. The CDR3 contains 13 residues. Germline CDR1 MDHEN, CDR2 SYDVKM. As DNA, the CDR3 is TGTGCCAGCAGTTTCAGGTTCAATCAGCCCCGGCATTTT. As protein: CASSFRFNQPRHF.

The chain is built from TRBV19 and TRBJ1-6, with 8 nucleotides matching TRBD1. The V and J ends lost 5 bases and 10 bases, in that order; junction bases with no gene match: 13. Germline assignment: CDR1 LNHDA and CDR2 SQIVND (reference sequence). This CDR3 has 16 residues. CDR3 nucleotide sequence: TGTGCCAGTAGTGTAATAACAGGGGGATCTAACTCACCCCTCCACTTT. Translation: CASSVITGGSNSPLHF.

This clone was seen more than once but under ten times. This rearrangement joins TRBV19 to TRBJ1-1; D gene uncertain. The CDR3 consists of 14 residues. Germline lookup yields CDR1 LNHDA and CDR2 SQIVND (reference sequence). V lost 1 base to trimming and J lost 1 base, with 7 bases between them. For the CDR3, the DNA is TGTGCCAGTAGTATAGCCTTCGGGAACACTGAAGCTTTCTTT. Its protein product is CASSIAFGNTEAFF.

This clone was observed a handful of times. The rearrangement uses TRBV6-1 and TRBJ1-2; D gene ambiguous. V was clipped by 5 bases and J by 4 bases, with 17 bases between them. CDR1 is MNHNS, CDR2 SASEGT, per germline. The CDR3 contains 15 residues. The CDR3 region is CASSSGPEGSYGYTF. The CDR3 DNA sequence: TGTGCCAGCAGTTCCGGACCTGAGGGTTCCTATGGCTACACCTTC.

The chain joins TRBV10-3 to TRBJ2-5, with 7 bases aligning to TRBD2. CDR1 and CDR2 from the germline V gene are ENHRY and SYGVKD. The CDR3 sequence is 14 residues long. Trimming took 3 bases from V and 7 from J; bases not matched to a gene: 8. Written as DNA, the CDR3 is TGTGCCATCAGTGAAAATAGGGAGGGCGGGACCCAGTACTTC. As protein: CAISENREGGTQYF.

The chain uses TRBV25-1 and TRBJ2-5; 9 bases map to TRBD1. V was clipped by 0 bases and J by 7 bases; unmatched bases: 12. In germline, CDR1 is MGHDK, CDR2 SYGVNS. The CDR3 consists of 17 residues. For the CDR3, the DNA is TGTGCCAGCAGTGAATATAGGACAGGGGCTCGTGATGTGACCCAGTACTTC. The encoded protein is CASSEYRTGARDVTQYF.

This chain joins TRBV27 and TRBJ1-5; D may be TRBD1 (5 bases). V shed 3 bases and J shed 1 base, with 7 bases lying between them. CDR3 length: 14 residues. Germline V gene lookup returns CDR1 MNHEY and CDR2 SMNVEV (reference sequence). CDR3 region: CASSFGGSNQPQHF. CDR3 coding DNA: TGTGCCAGCAGTTTCGGGGGGAGCAATCAGCCCCAGCATTTT.

The CDR3 here is CASSLRGGNYGYTF. CDR3 nucleotide sequence: TGTGCCAGCAGCCTTCGAGGAGGGAACTATGGCTACACCTTC. The chain employs TRBV7-9 and TRBJ1-2; D not resolved. V was shortened by 5 bases and J by 2 bases, with 12 bases between the two germline ends. Germline lookup yields CDR1 SEHNR and CDR2 FQNEAQ (reference sequence). The CDR3 is 14 amino acids.

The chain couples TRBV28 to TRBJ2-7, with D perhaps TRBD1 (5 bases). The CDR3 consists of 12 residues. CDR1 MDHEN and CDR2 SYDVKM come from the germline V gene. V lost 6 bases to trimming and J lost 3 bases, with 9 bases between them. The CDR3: CASSRQYYEQYF. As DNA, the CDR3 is TGTGCCAGCAGCCGACAGTACTACGAGCAGTACTTC.

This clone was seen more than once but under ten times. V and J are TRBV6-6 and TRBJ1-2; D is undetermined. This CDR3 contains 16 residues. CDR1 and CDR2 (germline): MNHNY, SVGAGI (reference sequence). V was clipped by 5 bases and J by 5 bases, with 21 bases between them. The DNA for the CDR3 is TGTGCCAGCAGTAAAATATCCGGGTCCGGCGGATATGGCTACACCTTC. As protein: CASSKISGSGGYGYTF.

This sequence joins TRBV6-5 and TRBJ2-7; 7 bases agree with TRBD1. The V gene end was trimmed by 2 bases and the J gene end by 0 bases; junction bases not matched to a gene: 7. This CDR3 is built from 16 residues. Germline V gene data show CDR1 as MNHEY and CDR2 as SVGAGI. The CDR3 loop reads CASSYLRDRGSYEQYF. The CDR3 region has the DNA TGTGCCAGCAGTTACCTCCGGGACAGAGGCTCCTACGAGCAGTACTTC.

This CDR3 reads CASSESGELFF. DNA of the CDR3: TGTGCCAGCTCAGAGTCCGGGGAGCTGTTTTTT. This sequence joins TRBV18 and TRBJ2-2; D unclear. V was cut by 5 bases and J by 6 bases, with 4 bases left in between. Germline CDR1 and CDR2: KGHSH and LQKENI. CDR3 length equals 11 residues.

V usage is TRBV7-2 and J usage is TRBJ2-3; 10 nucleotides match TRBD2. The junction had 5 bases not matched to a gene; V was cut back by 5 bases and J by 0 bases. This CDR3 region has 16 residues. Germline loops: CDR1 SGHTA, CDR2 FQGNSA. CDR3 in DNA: TGTGCCAGCAGCCCTCGGACTAGCGGTAGCACAGATACGCAGTATTTT. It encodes CASSPRTSGSTDTQYF. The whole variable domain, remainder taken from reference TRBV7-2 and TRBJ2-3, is GAGVSQSPSNKVTEKGKDVELRCDPISGHTALYWYRQSLGQGLEFLIYFQGNSAPDKSGLPSDRFSAERTGGSVSTLTIQRTQQEDSAVYLCASSPRTSGSTDTQYFGPGTRLTVL.